Listed below are T cell receptor beta chains from one sample, sequenced in a study of Graves' ophthalmopathy and Graves' hyperthyroidism. TCRdb independently ran MiXCR on the multiplex PCR reads; one entry per CDR3 protein. The sample carries around 1,200,000 distinct CDR3 sequences, about two fifths recorded once. The sample consisted of peripheral blood or thyroid tissue (not recorded which). The receptors come from an adult man with Graves' hyperthyroidism. Both conserved end residues are part of each CDR3. The order of the fields is clone size, D gene, J gene, V gene, CDR3 DNA, CDR3 protein. The D gene is left open where the match is weak. A row's size may be missing; if present it is once, few, many or a size class.

clone size: many
D gene: NA
J gene: TRBJ2-5
V gene: TRBV19
CDR3 DNA: TGTGCCAGTAGGTCCTCGGGGGAGACCCAGTACTTC
CDR3 protein: CASRSSGETQYF

clone size: few
D gene: NA
J gene: TRBJ1-3
V gene: TRBV20-1
CDR3 DNA: TGCAGTGCACCCATCAGCGGTGGAAACACCATATATTTT
CDR3 protein: CSAPISGGNTIYF

clone size: NA
D gene: NA
J gene: TRBJ2-7
V gene: TRBV7-6
CDR3 DNA: TGTGCCAGCAGCCCCGGACCCGGCTTGAGCTTGTACGAGCAGTACTTC
CDR3 protein: CASSPGPGLSLYEQYF

clone size: once
D gene: NA
J gene: TRBJ1-6
V gene: TRBV6-5
CDR3 DNA: TGTGCCAGCAGCCCCGTTTCTTTAGACTCCACCGTTTCACCCCTCCACTTT
CDR3 protein: CASSPVSLDSTVSPLHF

clone size: NA
D gene: TRBD1
J gene: TRBJ2-7
V gene: TRBV10-3
CDR3 DNA: TGTGCCATCAGTGCTGACCGGGACAGCATAGCCTACGAGCAGTACTTC
CDR3 protein: CAISADRDSIAYEQYF

clone size: many
D gene: NA
J gene: TRBJ1-6
V gene: TRBV4-1
CDR3 DNA: TGCGCCAGCAGCCTGGGACTGTTTAATTCACCCCTCCACTTT
CDR3 protein: CASSLGLFNSPLHF

clone size: NA
D gene: NA
J gene: TRBJ1-2
V gene: TRBV29-1
CDR3 DNA: TGCAGCAGTTGGCCCAGCGGCTATGGCTACACCTTC
CDR3 protein: CSSWPSGYGYTF

clone size: NA
D gene: NA
J gene: TRBJ1-2
V gene: TRBV10-3
CDR3 DNA: TGTGCCATCAGTGAAATTGGGTTTAACTACTATGGCTACACCTTC
CDR3 protein: CAISEIGFNYYGYTF

clone size: many
D gene: TRBD2
J gene: TRBJ2-3
V gene: TRBV29-1
CDR3 DNA: TGCAGCGTCGTCCTAGCGGGAGGGGACACGCAGTATTTT
CDR3 protein: CSVVLAGGDTQYF

clone size: few
D gene: NA
J gene: TRBJ2-7
V gene: TRBV2
CDR3 DNA: TGTGCCAGCGGGCGGGGAGGAGGCTACGAGCAGTACTTC
CDR3 protein: CASGRGGGYEQYF

clone size: NA
D gene: NA
J gene: TRBJ1-6
V gene: TRBV28
CDR3 DNA: TGTGCCAGCATCGGGGGTAGTAGGAATTCACCCCTCCACTTT
CDR3 protein: CASIGGSRNSPLHF

clone size: many
D gene: TRBD2
J gene: TRBJ2-5
V gene: TRBV20-1
CDR3 DNA: TGCAGTGCTAGAGGACCGCCGGGACTAGTTATAGGAGAGACCCAGTACTTC
CDR3 protein: CSARGPPGLVIGETQYF

clone size: many
D gene: TRBD2
J gene: TRBJ2-5
V gene: TRBV7-2
CDR3 DNA: TGTGCCAGCAGCTTAGCTGGTGCGGGAGGGCCAAGACAAGAGACCCAGTACTTC
CDR3 protein: CASSLAGAGGPRQETQYF

clone size: once
D gene: TRBD1
J gene: TRBJ1-5
V gene: TRBV10-2
CDR3 DNA: TGCGCCAGCAGCTCCCCGGGACAGGGAGATCAGCCCCAGCATTTT
CDR3 protein: CASSSPGQGDQPQHF

clone size: few
D gene: NA
J gene: TRBJ2-7
V gene: TRBV15
CDR3 DNA: TGTGCCACCAGCAGTGACAGCCGCTACGAGCAGTACTTC
CDR3 protein: CATSSDSRYEQYF

clone size: NA
D gene: NA
J gene: TRBJ1-2
V gene: TRBV29-1
CDR3 DNA: TGCAGCGTTGACAGGATCTATGGCTACACCTTC
CDR3 protein: CSVDRIYGYTF

clone size: many
D gene: NA
J gene: TRBJ1-1
V gene: TRBV7-2
CDR3 DNA: TGTGCCAGCAGGGGAGTGGGCGGTAAGACTGAAGCTTTCTTT
CDR3 protein: CASRGVGGKTEAFF

clone size: NA
D gene: NA
J gene: TRBJ2-7
V gene: TRBV7-9
CDR3 DNA: TGCGCCAGCAGCCAAGAGGGGCGGTTGGGCCCCTACGAGCAGTACTTC
CDR3 protein: CASSQEGRLGPYEQYF

clone size: many
D gene: TRBD1
J gene: TRBJ1-2
V gene: TRBV10-3
CDR3 DNA: TGTGCCAGCAGCCGATTGGACAGGCCAGCTGACGGTATGGATGGCTACACCTTC
CDR3 protein: CASSRLDRPADGMDGYTF

clone size: many
D gene: NA
J gene: TRBJ2-2
V gene: TRBV19
CDR3 DNA: TGTGCCAGTAGTACCCTGGCTTGGGGGGAGCTGTTTTTT
CDR3 protein: CASSTLAWGELFF

clone size: NA
D gene: NA
J gene: TRBJ2-2
V gene: TRBV7-8
CDR3 DNA: TGTGCCAGCAGCCACGGGGAATCGAACACCGGGGAGCTGTTTTTT
CDR3 protein: CASSHGESNTGELFF

clone size: once
D gene: NA
J gene: TRBJ1-3
V gene: TRBV6-5
CDR3 DNA: TGTGCCAGCAGTTACTCCGGGGACGACACCATATATTTT
CDR3 protein: CASSYSGDDTIYF

clone size: many
D gene: TRBD1
J gene: TRBJ2-7
V gene: TRBV20-1
CDR3 DNA: TGCAGTGCCGAGGGACAGGAGGGCTCCTACGAGCAGTACTTC
CDR3 protein: CSAEGQEGSYEQYF

clone size: NA
D gene: NA
J gene: TRBJ2-5
V gene: TRBV29-1
CDR3 DNA: TGCAGCGTTGAATTAGCGGCGGAGACCCAGTACTTC
CDR3 protein: CSVELAAETQYF

clone size: NA
D gene: NA
J gene: TRBJ2-3
V gene: TRBV5-4
CDR3 DNA: TGTGCCAGCAGCTTCCCCGGGACTGGCCCGGGAGATACGCAGTATTTT
CDR3 protein: CASSFPGTGPGDTQYF

clone size: many
D gene: TRBD1
J gene: TRBJ1-3
V gene: TRBV7-8
CDR3 DNA: TGTGCCAGCAGCGCTACACAGGGGCCATACACCATATATTTT
CDR3 protein: CASSATQGPYTIYF

clone size: few
D gene: TRBD2
J gene: TRBJ2-7
V gene: TRBV9
CDR3 DNA: TGTGCCAGCAGCGTAGGGACTAGCGGGAGGCAAAGTGGATACGAGCAGTACTTC
CDR3 protein: CASSVGTSGRQSGYEQYF

clone size: many
D gene: NA
J gene: TRBJ1-2
V gene: TRBV29-1
CDR3 DNA: TGCAGCGTCGCGACAGGAGAGAATGGCTACACCTTC
CDR3 protein: CSVATGENGYTF

clone size: NA
D gene: NA
J gene: TRBJ2-7
V gene: TRBV6-2/TRBV6-3
CDR3 DNA: TGTGCCAGCAGCCTCCCTTTTGGCCGAGCAACCTACGAGCAGTACTTC
CDR3 protein: CASSLPFGRATYEQYF

clone size: many
D gene: TRBD1
J gene: TRBJ2-7
V gene: TRBV11-2
CDR3 DNA: TGTGCCAGCAGCTTGTCGGGGACAGGGGATTCGGGCTACGAGCAGTACTTC
CDR3 protein: CASSLSGTGDSGYEQYF

clone size: NA
D gene: NA
J gene: TRBJ1-3
V gene: TRBV7-9
CDR3 DNA: TGTGCCAGCAGTCCACAGGGAGGTGTTGGAAACACCATATATTTT
CDR3 protein: CASSPQGGVGNTIYF

clone size: many
D gene: NA
J gene: TRBJ1-4
V gene: TRBV2
CDR3 DNA: TGTGCCAGCAGTGTTCAGTATAATGAAAAACTGTTTTTT
CDR3 protein: CASSVQYNEKLFF

clone size: NA
D gene: TRBD2
J gene: TRBJ2-7
V gene: TRBV6-2/TRBV6-3
CDR3 DNA: TGTGCCAGCAGTTACTCGGCTAGCGGGGGATACGAGCAGTACTTC
CDR3 protein: CASSYSASGGYEQYF

clone size: many
D gene: NA
J gene: TRBJ1-6
V gene: TRBV11-2
CDR3 DNA: TGTGCCAGCAGCTCGCCGTTGAGTGCTGCACCCCTCCACTTT
CDR3 protein: CASSSPLSAAPLHF

clone size: NA
D gene: NA
J gene: TRBJ1-1
V gene: TRBV29-1
CDR3 DNA: TGCAGCGTTGATCCGGGGGGAAGAGGCACTGAAGCTTTCTTT
CDR3 protein: CSVDPGGRGTEAFF

clone size: few
D gene: NA
J gene: TRBJ1-5
V gene: TRBV4-3
CDR3 DNA: TGCGCCAGCAACAGGGACGCTCAGCCCCAGCATTTT
CDR3 protein: CASNRDAQPQHF

clone size: few
D gene: NA
J gene: TRBJ1-1
V gene: TRBV27
CDR3 DNA: TGTGCCAGCAGTTTAACACCACTGAACACTGAAGCTTTCTTT
CDR3 protein: CASSLTPLNTEAFF

clone size: NA
D gene: NA
J gene: TRBJ2-5
V gene: TRBV20-1
CDR3 DNA: TGCAGTGCTCTTAGGGGCGAGACCCAGTACTTC
CDR3 protein: CSALRGETQYF

clone size: few
D gene: TRBD1
J gene: TRBJ1-3
V gene: TRBV5-1
CDR3 DNA: TGCGCCAGCAGCCTGGACAGGGTGGGAAACACCATATATTTT
CDR3 protein: CASSLDRVGNTIYF

clone size: many
D gene: TRBD1
J gene: TRBJ2-7
V gene: TRBV5-1
CDR3 DNA: TGCGCCAGCAGCTTACTTCAACAGACAGGGGGCCTCTACGAGCAGTACTTC
CDR3 protein: CASSLLQQTGGLYEQYF

clone size: many
D gene: NA
J gene: TRBJ1-2
V gene: TRBV7-9
CDR3 DNA: TGTGCCAGCAGCTTAGGGGACGGAATCTATGGCTACACCTTC
CDR3 protein: CASSLGDGIYGYTF

clone size: NA
D gene: TRBD1
J gene: TRBJ1-6
V gene: TRBV25-1
CDR3 DNA: TGTGCCAGCAGCCGAGCCGGGACAGGGGCCCCTGATTCACCCCTCCACTTT
CDR3 protein: CASSRAGTGAPDSPLHF

clone size: many
D gene: NA
J gene: TRBJ1-3
V gene: TRBV10-3
CDR3 DNA: TGTGCCATCAGTGAGTCGAAAGGGGCGTCTGGAAACACCATATATTTT
CDR3 protein: CAISESKGASGNTIYF

clone size: once
D gene: TRBD1
J gene: TRBJ2-6
V gene: TRBV10-3
CDR3 DNA: TGTGCCAGCTGGGACAGATTGAGCTCTGGGGCCAACGTCCTGACTTTC
CDR3 protein: CASWDRLSSGANVLTF

clone size: many
D gene: NA
J gene: TRBJ2-7
V gene: TRBV7-2
CDR3 DNA: TGTGCCAGCAGCTTAGCACAGTCCTACGAGCAGTACTTC
CDR3 protein: CASSLAQSYEQYF

clone size: few
D gene: NA
J gene: TRBJ1-5
V gene: TRBV7-2
CDR3 DNA: TGTGCCAGCAGCCCAGGGGTTTGGGATCAGCCCCAGCATTTT
CDR3 protein: CASSPGVWDQPQHF

clone size: many
D gene: NA
J gene: TRBJ1-6
V gene: TRBV2
CDR3 DNA: TGTGCCAGCAGTGGACGTACAGCCAATTCACCCCTCCACTTT
CDR3 protein: CASSGRTANSPLHF

clone size: many
D gene: NA
J gene: TRBJ2-7
V gene: TRBV4-2
CDR3 DNA: TGTGCCAGCAGCCAAGATAGGTTAGGCTACGAGCAGTACTTC
CDR3 protein: CASSQDRLGYEQYF

clone size: many
D gene: TRBD1
J gene: TRBJ1-4
V gene: TRBV2
CDR3 DNA: TGTGCCAGTCGGACAGGACAAATAGCAACTAATGAAAAACTGTTTTTT
CDR3 protein: CASRTGQIATNEKLFF

clone size: many
D gene: TRBD2
J gene: TRBJ2-5
V gene: TRBV7-3
CDR3 DNA: TGTGCCAGCAGCAAGGGAACCGGGACTAGGGGAGAGACCCAGTACTTC
CDR3 protein: CASSKGTGTRGETQYF

clone size: many
D gene: NA
J gene: TRBJ2-7
V gene: TRBV7-8
CDR3 DNA: TGTGCCAGCACCCCTAGGCGCGTGGCAGGGGTAGAGCAGTACTTC
CDR3 protein: CASTPRRVAGVEQYF

clone size: NA
D gene: NA
J gene: TRBJ2-7
V gene: TRBV9
CDR3 DNA: TGTGCCAGCAGCCAAGGGGGACGCCGAGCACCCGAGCAGCACTTC
CDR3 protein: CASSQGGRRAPEQHF

clone size: few
D gene: NA
J gene: TRBJ1-1
V gene: TRBV9
CDR3 DNA: TGTGCCAGCAGCGTATCGGCCCTCACAGGAATGAACACTGAAGCTTTCTTT
CDR3 protein: CASSVSALTGMNTEAFF